This TCR beta chain comes out of a study of vaccination and CD4 T cells after COVID-19. Germline CDR1 reads DFQATT; CDR2 reads SNEGSKA (reference sequence). This CDR3 is 17 amino acids long. J lost 9 bases, V lost 0 bases, and 13 bases had no gene match. Scientists ran DNA taken from cultured CD4+ T cells through the Oncomine TCR Beta short-read assay for sequencing. Genomic DNA was extracted from cultured CD4+ T cells. TCRdb re-called the PCR reads with MiXCR, one entry per CDR3 protein. This table holds more than 15,000 distinct CDR3 sequences, roughly 54% found once. The time point: late sampling 161 to 241 days after vaccination in a few convalescent patients. The treatment denotes: roughly 10-day PBMC culture with coronavirus spike peptide pools or control peptides (ViraFEST assay). Study outcomes and limitations: In convalescent patients, 304 of 307 vaccine-specific clones were spike mono-reactive.

As for this clonotype: The antigen remains undetermined.

Sequencing was performed on CD4+ T cells from blood, cultured in vitro, taken about 7 months after SARS-CoV-2 vaccination. This chain uses TRBV20-1 with TRBJ1-6, with 8 positions matching TRBD1. The clonotype comes from a human donor who had recovered from COVID-19. The CDR3 bases are TGCAGTGCTAGAGATTTCAACCGACAGGGGAGGGTTTCACCCCTCCACTTT. Its protein product is CSARDFNRQGRVSPLHF.